These 22 T cell receptor beta chains were sequenced from one sample in a study of CD8+CD57+ T cells in acquired aplastic anemia. All patients picked for sequencing had shown, by flow cytometry, an expansion of CD8+CD57+ cells. Template material for TCR beta VDJ and CDR3 profiling consisted of genomic DNA. TCRdb re-called the reads through MiXCR, storing one row per CDR3 protein. In the table there are 400,000 to 600,000 distinct CDR3 sequences, more than 25% of which are singletons. Sequences were obtained from sorted CD4+, CD8+, or CD8+CD57+ T cells (not recorded which) from PBMCs. The receptors derive from a human donor with aplastic anemia.

In this sample, this clonotype turned up many times. The gene calls are TRBV19 and TRBJ1-6; D may be TRBD1 (6 bases). The CDR3 sequence is 16 residues long. Trimming stripped 4 bases from V and 7 bases from J, with 17 bases between. CDR1 is LNHDA and CDR2 is SQIVND in the germline V gene (reference sequence). The CDR3 DNA follows: TGTGCCAGTAGTAGAGGGGGACGTAGCACCAATTCACCCCTCCACTTT. Residues: CASSRGGRSTNSPLHF. The full variable domain, completed using reference TRBV19 and TRBJ1-6, is DGGITQSPKYLFRKEGQNVTLSCEQNLNHDAMYWYRQDPGQGLRLIYYSQIVNDFQKGDIAEGYSVSREKKESFPLTVTSAQKNPTAFYLCASSRGGRSTNSPLHFGNGTRLTVT.

Notes on this clonotype: Here the CDR3 omits its conserved ending phenylalanine or tryptophan, so a read error is the likely source. The rearrangement uses TRBV7-2 and TRBJ2-7; a weak D match, TRBD1 (6 bases). Germline values: CDR1 SGHTA, CDR2 FQGNSA. CDR3 length: 15 amino acids. Trimming stripped 3 bases from V and 2 bases from J, with 14 bases between. CDR3 coding DNA: TGTGCCAGCAGCTTGTCTTGGGACACTACCTACGAGCAGTACCTC. Translating gives CASSLSWDTTYEQYL.

This clonotype came up a few times. This chain connects TRBV2 to TRBJ2-1; either TRBD1 or TRBD2 may fit D (5 bases each). Trimming removed 10 bases from V and 4 bases from J, with 17 bases in between. The V gene's germline CDR1 is SNHLY and CDR2 FYNNEI. This CDR3 contains 14 residues. Here the CDR3 reads CANNRDRDYNEQFF. CDR3 nucleotides: TGTGCCAACAACCGGGACCGGGATTACAATGAGCAGTTCTTC. Together with reference TRBV2 and TRBJ2-1, the CDR3 gives the full variable domain: EPEVTQTPSHQVTQMGQEVILRCVPISNHLYFYWYRQILGQKVEFLVSFYNNEISEKSEIFDDQFSVERPDGSNFTLKIRSTKLEDSAMYFCANNRDRDYNEQFFGPGTRLTVL.

There are many counts of this clonotype. Here the CDR3 reads CASSLAPNTEAFF. CDR3 nucleotide sequence: TGTGCCAGCAGCTTAGCCCCTAACACTGAAGCTTTCTTT. The V and J genes are TRBV7-6 and TRBJ1-1; D is unresolved. The CDR3 contains 13 residues. The V gene's germline CDR1 is SGHVS and CDR2 FNYEAQ. V lost 0 bases to trimming and J lost 2 bases, with 4 bases between them. The full variable domain, with the rest looked up from reference TRBV7-6 and TRBJ1-1, is GAGVSQSPRYKVTKRGQDVALRCDPISGHVSLYWYRQALGQGPEFLTYFNYEAQQDKSGLPNDRFSAERPEGSISTLTIQRTEQRDSAMYRCASSLAPNTEAFFGQGTRLTVV.

The V and J genes are TRBV20-1 and TRBJ1-2, with D possibly being TRBD1 (6 bases). CDR1 is DFQATT and CDR2 is SNEGSKA in the germline V gene (reference sequence). The ends were cut back, 1 base at V and 7 bases at J, with 19 bases in the middle. There are 15 residues in the CDR3. CDR3 sequence: CSARGQGTKVGGYTF. The CDR3 coding sequence is TGCAGTGCTAGAGGCCAGGGGACGAAGGTGGGTGGCTACACCTTC.

This clonotype was recorded at least ten times. This sequence joins TRBV9 and TRBJ2-3, with 7 bases matching TRBD2. The V gene's germline CDR1 is SGDLS and CDR2 YYNGEE. Unmatched junction bases numbered 10, after V lost 0 bases and J lost 6 bases. The CDR3 runs 16 residues. CDR3 protein: CASSVGVAGSGDTQYF. CDR3 nucleotides: TGTGCCAGCAGCGTAGGGGTAGCGGGCTCGGGCGATACGCAGTATTTT.

In its sample, this clonotype was seen many times. The chain joins TRBV11-3 to TRBJ2-5; either TRBD1 or TRBD2 may supply D (5 bases each). Per germline, CDR1 SGHNT and CDR2 YENEEA. The V end was cut by 0 bases, the J end by 4 bases, with 9 bases between. The CDR3 runs to 14 residues. CDR3 in amino acids: CASSLDPRGETQYF. CDR3 nucleotides: TGTGCCAGCAGCTTAGATCCGAGGGGAGAGACCCAGTACTTC. The whole variable domain, filled in from reference TRBV11-3 and TRBJ2-5, reads EAGVVQSPRYKIIEKKQPVAFWCNPISGHNTLYWYLQNLGQGPELLIRYENEEAVDDSQLPKDRFSAERLKGVDSTLKIQPAELGDSAVYLCASSLDPRGETQYFGPGTRLLVL.

This clonotype has ten or more counts. The chain couples TRBV12-3 or TRBV12-4 to TRBJ1-5; D is possibly TRBD1 (5 bases). This CDR3 has 13 amino acids. Trimming removed 6 bases from V and 7 bases from J, with 13 bases in between. The CDR3 is CASRKQAGQPQHF. The CDR3 DNA reads TGTGCCAGCAGGAAACAGGCGGGGCAGCCCCAGCATTTT.

This clonotype was seen only a few times. The chain has TRBV20-1 and TRBJ2-5, with TRBD2 matching 7 bases. This CDR3 spans 18 amino acids. The V and J ends lost 0 bases and 1 base, in that order; junction bases with no gene match: 14. Germline V lookup: CDR1 DFQATT, CDR2 SNEGSKA (reference sequence). The CDR3 bases are TGCAGTGCTAGAGATGGCTCTGGACTCGGGGGGATCCAAGAGACCCAGTACTTC. Translated, it gives CSARDGSGLGGIQETQYF.

The rearrangement links TRBV7-2 to TRBJ2-1, with D unclear. V gave up 2 bases and J gave up 5 bases, with 7 bases separating them. Germline V gene data show CDR1 as SGHTA and CDR2 as FQGNSA. The length of the CDR3 is 13 residues. CDR3 region: CASSLTFHNEQFF. CDR3 bases: TGTGCCAGCAGCTTAACGTTCCACAATGAGCAGTTCTTC.

This clonotype was found many times. The V gene is TRBV19, the J gene TRBJ1-1; a possible D gene is TRBD1 (5 bases). V lost 2 bases to trimming and J lost 1 base, with 14 bases between them. Germline CDR1 and CDR2: LNHDA and SQIVND (reference sequence). CDR3 size: 16 residues. The CDR3 DNA reads TGTGCCAGTAGTATAAGCTCGGGACGGACGAACACTGAAGCTTTCTTT. Translating it yields CASSISSGRTNTEAFF.

A note on this clonotype: The missing conserved phenylalanine or tryptophan at the end of this CDR3 makes a read error likely. The chain has TRBV14 and TRBJ1-1, with 10 bases fitting TRBD1. CDR3 length: 16 residues. J lost 0 bases, V lost 2 bases, and 3 bases had no gene match. Per germline, CDR1 SGHDN and CDR2 FVKESK. The CDR3 bases are TGTGCCAGCAGCCAACGACAGGGGGCAATGAACACTGAAGCTTTCTCT. This translates into CASSQRQGAMNTEAFS.

This chain joins TRBV24-1 and TRBJ2-5; 9 positions match TRBD2. Per the germline V gene, CDR1 is KGHDR and CDR2 is SFDVKD. V lost 5 bases and J lost 5; bases outside the gene matches: 11. This CDR3 spans 16 amino acids. For the CDR3, the DNA is TGTGCCACCAGTGCTGCCCTTAGCGGGAGAAGGGAGACCCAGTACTTC. Amino acids: CATSAALSGRRETQYF.

This clonotype was detected many times. The rearrangement uses TRBV15 and TRBJ1-2; 9 bases are shared with TRBD1. V lost 3 bases and J lost 6; bases outside the gene matches: 8. CDR3 length equals 15 residues. Germline V CDR1 and CDR2: LNHNV, YYDKDF (reference sequence). DNA of the CDR3: TGTGCCACCAGCAGGGTGGGACAGGGAATTGATGGCTACACCTTC. Amino acid sequence: CATSRVGQGIDGYTF.

This clonotype was found many times. The chain recombines TRBV20-1 with TRBJ1-6; D is possibly TRBD1 (5 bases). CDR1 and CDR2 (germline): DFQATT, SNEGSKA (reference sequence). The CDR3 contains 12 residues. The V gene lost 6 bases and the J gene lost 7 bases, with 10 bases spanning the gap. The CDR3: CSATGGNSPLHF. The CDR3 bases are TGCAGTGCAACGGGGGGGAATTCACCCCTCCACTTT.

This clonotype was seen many times. The genes are TRBV20-1 and TRBJ1-2; a possible D gene is TRBD1 (5 bases). The CDR3 has 13 residues. Germline CDR1 reads DFQATT; CDR2 reads SNEGSKA (reference sequence). V lost 8 bases and J 4 bases, leaving 17 bases between the germline ends. The CDR3 nucleotides read TGCAGTCGCGCGGCCCCGGACATCTATGGCTACACCTTC. As protein: CSRAAPDIYGYTF.

In its sample, this clonotype was seen many times. This sequence joins TRBV20-1 and TRBJ2-7, with 10 bases fitting TRBD1. The V segment lost 6 bases and the J segment 4 bases; nucleotides outside the gene matches: 15. Germline CDR1 DFQATT, CDR2 SNEGSKA (reference sequence). This CDR3 has 16 amino acids. The CDR3 here is CSARTGGAGDWYEQYF. In DNA, the CDR3 is TGCAGTGCGCGGACAGGGGGAGCGGGAGATTGGTACGAGCAGTACTTC.

This clonotype was seen at least ten times. CDR3 sequence: CASSERDTGELFF. DNA for the CDR3: TGTGCCAGCAGTGAACGTGACACCGGGGAGCTGTTTTTT. This chain uses TRBV2 with TRBJ2-2; D call uncertain. CDR3 length: 13 amino acids. CDR1 is SNHLY, CDR2 FYNNEI, per germline. V shed 2 bases and J shed 3 bases, with 4 bases lying between them.

Concerning this clonotype: The junction and the germline gene differ at one end; a read error may be behind it. The CDR3 is CASTMSFNDGVQRRRIF. The CDR3 bases are TGTGCCAGCACTATGTCCTTTAACGACGGCGTCCAAAGGAGGAGGATCTTT. This rearrangement joins TRBV12-3 or TRBV12-4 to TRBJ1-1; D gene uncertain. The CDR3 contains 17 residues.

The chain couples TRBV19 to TRBJ1-1; no clear D gene. The ends were cut back, 5 bases at V and 5 bases at J, with 12 bases in the middle. This CDR3 comprises 13 residues. Germline values: CDR1 LNHDA, CDR2 SQIVND (reference sequence). CDR3 DNA: TGTGCCAGTAGTTTTTGTGGGCATACTGAAGCTTTCTTT. Its protein is CASSFCGHTEAFF.

There are a few counts of this clonotype. The V gene is TRBV30, the J gene TRBJ1-3, with no clear D. Between the trimmed V and J ends, which lost 2 bases and 9 bases, there was a span of 11 bases. The germline V gene has CDR1 GTSNPN and CDR2 SVGIG (reference sequence). This CDR3 contains 12 residues. CDR3 in amino acids: CAWSSDVSTIYF. The CDR3 DNA follows: TGTGCCTGGAGTTCGGACGTAAGCACCATATATTTT.

This clonotype has at least ten counts. The V gene is TRBV24-1, the J gene TRBJ1-2; D perhaps matches TRBD1 (5 bases). Germline CDR1 is KGHDR and CDR2 is SFDVKD. Trimming cost V 3 bases and J 4 bases, with 11 bases left between them. The length of the CDR3 is 14 residues. CDR3 bases: TGTGCCACCAGTGATAGCAGGGTGGGCTATGGCTACACCTTC. Amino acids: CATSDSRVGYGYTF.